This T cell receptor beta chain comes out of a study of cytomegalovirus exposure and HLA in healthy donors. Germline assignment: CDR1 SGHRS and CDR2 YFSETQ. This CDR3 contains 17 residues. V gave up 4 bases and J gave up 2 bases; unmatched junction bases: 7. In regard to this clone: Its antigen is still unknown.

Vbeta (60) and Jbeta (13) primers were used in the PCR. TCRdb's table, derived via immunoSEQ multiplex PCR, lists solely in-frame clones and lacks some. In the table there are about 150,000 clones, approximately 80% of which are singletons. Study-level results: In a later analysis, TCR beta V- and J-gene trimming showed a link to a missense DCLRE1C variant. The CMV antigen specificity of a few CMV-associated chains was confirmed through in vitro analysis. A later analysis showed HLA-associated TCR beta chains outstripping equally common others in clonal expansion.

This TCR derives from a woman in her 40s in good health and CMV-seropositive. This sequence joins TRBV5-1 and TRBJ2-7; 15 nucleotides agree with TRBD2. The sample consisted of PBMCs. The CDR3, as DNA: TGCGCCAGCAGCCCGGAAGGGACTAGCGGGGGGACCTACGAGCAGTACTTC. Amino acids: CASSPEGTSGGTYEQYF.